The present entry profiles one T cell receptor (beta chain) with its context. The read falls 3 residues short of the CDR3 end, and the missing part is taken from the germline J gene. CDR3 size: 15 residues. The ends were cut back, 5 bases at V and 1 base at J, with 12 bases in the middle. CDR1 and CDR2 (germline): SGHTA, FQGTGA. These data are taken from a study of T cells in women clearing cervical HPV infection. Sequenced by immunoSEQ multiplex PCR; TCRdb stores in-frame clones only, minus some. This listing includes about 30,000 clones. The source is a woman between 18 and 70 years old with a cervical HPV16 infection that either progressed to CIN3+ or cleared (not recorded which). Sequenced sample: blood buffy coat. V and J are TRBV7-3 and TRBJ2-1, with D perhaps TRBD2 (6 bases). CDR3 region: CASSGGVGSYNEQFF. The sequenced CDR3 bases are TGTGCCAGCAGCGGCGGGGTGGGGTCCTACAATGAG.